This T cell receptor (beta chain) originates from a study of blood T cell repertoires in COVID-19 (dated by TCRdb to the early 2020s). About the study as a whole: Samples covering the acute and convalescent phases of COVID-19 were provided by collaborators in the United States, Italy and Spain. The material from the prospective study consisted of cDNA or gDNA derived from T cells, B-cell-depleted T cells, or PBMCs. The samples were drawn from the first 160 participants of the ongoing ImmuneRACE study and from about 1,200 subjects provided by 6 global collaborators. Where available, HLA class I and class II types were obtained from metadata supplied by the sample provider rather than from assay-based typing. The sample metadata nearly always contained a de-identified subject ID, COVID-19 status, age in years and sex. Deeply sampled blood TCRbeta repertoires from subjects exposed to, actively infected with, or recovered from COVID-19 were included in the dataset. The repertoires were released in a freely available public database intended as a resource for research on the immune response to SARS-CoV-2. Overall study outcomes, separate from this receptor: The quantity of clinical and demographic metadata differed by source and by participant and was supplied without curation.

TCRbeta CDR3 regions were amplified from genomic DNA using the immunoSEQ Assay, a bias-controlled multiplex PCR. In the original analysis: Nucleated cell counts per sample were estimated from amplification of reference gene primers within the assay. Sequence reads were collapsed and filtered to measure the absolute abundance of every unique TCRbeta CDR3 rearrangement. For each sample, productive Simpson clonality was calculated by taking the square root of Simpson's diversity index across productive rearrangements. TCRdb provides this immuneACCESS table in a form limited to in-frame rearrangements. Some clones are lacking; in checked studies, under half of them reflect an unresolved V gene, and why the rest are absent is not known. V and J calls and clone size are as listed in that table; D and trimming were resolved from the DNA. Counted in this sample were roughly 380,000 clones; over 75% of them appeared once. The top ten constitute roughly 1.4% of the sample.

This clone came up once. It lacks a known antigen. No base qualities exist here, and no much larger clone lies one base off it. In Seattle, one collaborating source enrolled patients while the infection was active and tracked those patients longitudinally over the course of disease. The collaborating institutions used their own protocols to collect whole blood in K2EDTA tubes. Collaborator samples were shipped for TCRbeta analysis as frozen whole blood, isolated PBMCs, or DNA extracted from either sample type. The specimen was peripheral blood. This TCR came from a woman aged 40 to 50 with COVID-19, enrolled during active disease.

The bases read TGTGCCAGCAGCTCGACTAACACCGGGGAGCTGTTTTTT. This encodes CASSSTNTGELFF. Rearrangement joined TRBV7-2 to TRBJ2-2, with no confidently assigned D gene. Taken from the germline V gene, the CDR1 and CDR2 loops are SGHTA and FQGNSA. Cut back by 4 bases and 2 bases, the V and J ends lie 5 bases apart. From cysteine to phenylalanine, the CDR3 is 13 amino acids long. Of the read, only the CDR3 DNA is kept; its 39 bases are in frame from base 1.